This section outlines one TCR beta chain sequence together with its context. Its antigen remains unknown. This record comes from a study of graft-versus-host responses after intestinal transplantation. This table comes from immunoSEQ multiplex PCR, and its TCRdb copy is limited to in-frame clones, with some not included. The sample consists of tens of thousands of clones, about 94% of them appearing once. The CDR3 has 16 residues. Per the germline V gene, CDR1 is MGHRA and CDR2 is YSYEKL. Trimming took 0 bases from V and 1 from J; bases not matched to a gene: 6. This clonotype was sampled from a human donor who received an intestinal transplant. The chain joins TRBV4-1 to TRBJ2-7; 7 bases line up with TRBD2. Specimen: unstimulated CD8+ T cells sorted from spleen or lymph node cells, collected before intestinal transplant. The DNA of the CDR3 is TGCGCCAGCAGCCAAGATCCAGCGGGATGGTCCTACGAGCAGTACTTC. It translates to CASSQDPAGWSYEQYF.